This T cell receptor beta chain was sequenced for a study of post-analysis software for immune sequencing data. General study findings and limits: The study found TRBV5-6, TRBV5-1 and TRBV20-1 among five or six TRBV segments more frequent in patients than controls. The authors found that F measure strongly co-clustered same-batch samples.

Included in the TCR beta cDNA libraries were unique molecular identifiers. TCRdb re-called the PCR reads with MiXCR, one entry per CDR3 protein. The profile shows hundreds of thousands of distinct CDR3 sequences, roughly 45% of them singletons. V lost 5 bases and J lost 6; bases outside the gene matches: 6. The CDR3 is 14 amino acids. In germline, CDR1 is SGHTA, CDR2 FQGTGA. This clonotype was seen a handful of times. As yet, its antigen is unknown. The specimen was blood. The J gene is TRBJ2-1, the V gene TRBV7-3; 8 bases agree with TRBD2. The TCR was taken from a girl under 18 with multiple sclerosis. The CDR3 coding sequence is TGTGCCAGCAGCCCTAGCGGGTTACTCAATGAGCAGTTCTTC. Amino acid sequence: CASSPSGLLNEQFF.